This entry lists 12 T cell receptor beta chains sequenced from one sample in a study of cytomegalovirus exposure and HLA in healthy donors. This PCR relied on a set of 60 Vbeta primers and 13 Jbeta primers. Produced via immunoSEQ multiplex PCR; TCRdb's table is partial and in-frame only. The clone table shows about 200,000 clones, with the ten largest holding about 6.8%. The sequenced sample was PBMCs. All receptors come from a man between 25 and 39 years old in good health and CMV-seronegative.

This chain links TRBV9 with TRBJ2-2; possible D gene TRBD2, 6 bases. Per germline, CDR1 SGDLS and CDR2 YYNGEE. The CDR3 consists of 17 residues. V was trimmed by 4 bases and J by 4 bases, leaving 20 bases between them. CDR3 protein: CASSTPLAGYLTGELFF. The CDR3 region has the DNA TGTGCCAGCAGCACCCCGCTTGCGGGGTATCTCACCGGGGAGCTGTTTTTT.

The chain is built from TRBV2 and TRBJ2-3, with 9 nucleotides matching TRBD2. The CDR3 contains 15 residues. V trimming: 3 bases; J trimming: 4 bases; junction bases outside the gene matches: 5. Looked up from germline, CDR1 is SNHLY and CDR2 is FYNNEI. The CDR3 nucleotides are TGTGCCAGCAGTGAGCGGCGGGGGGGCGCAGATACGCAGTATTTT. Translation: CASSERRGGADTQYF. The variable domain in full, completed from reference TRBV2 and TRBJ2-3, reads EPEVTQTPSHQVTQMGQEVILRCVPISNHLYFYWYRQILGQKVEFLVSFYNNEISEKSEIFDDQFSVERPDGSNFTLKIRSTKLEDSAMYFCASSERRGGADTQYFGPGTRLTVL.

The J gene is TRBJ2-3, the V gene TRBV19; a possible D gene is TRBD2 (5 bases). Trimming pared 5 bases from V and 2 bases from J, leaving 14 bases between. The CDR3 contains 15 residues. The germline V gene encodes CDR1 LNHDA and CDR2 SQIVND (reference sequence). Here the CDR3 reads CASSPRREATDTQYF. CDR3 nucleotides: TGTGCCAGTAGTCCCCGACGGGAAGCCACAGATACGCAGTATTTT.

The J gene is TRBJ1-2, the V gene TRBV10-3, with 10 bases matching TRBD1. The CDR3 spans 12 residues. Per the germline V gene, CDR1 is ENHRY and CDR2 is SYGVKD. V shed 6 bases, J shed 8 bases, and the junction held 3 bases outside the gene matches. CDR3 loop: CAIRGTGEGYTF. CDR3 DNA: TGTGCCATCAGGGGGACAGGGGAAGGCTACACCTTC.

The V and J genes are TRBV7-9 and TRBJ1-1; 10 bases fit TRBD1. In germline, CDR1 is SEHNR, CDR2 FQNEAQ (reference sequence). Germline trimming cut 0 bases from V and 8 bases from J; bases unmatched to any gene: 6. There are 15 residues in the CDR3. Written as DNA, the CDR3 is TGTGCCAGCAGCTTAGCACGGACAGGGGGTTCAGAAGCTTTCTTT. Protein product: CASSLARTGGSEAFF. The variable domain in full, completed from reference TRBV7-9 and TRBJ1-1, reads DTGVSQNPRHKITKRGQNVTFRCDPISEHNRLYWYRQTLGQGPEFLTYFQNEAQLEKSRLLSDRFSAERPKGSFSTLEIQRTEQGDSAMYLCASSLARTGGSEAFFGQGTRLTVV.

The rearrangement links TRBV13 to TRBJ1-2; D may be TRBD1 (5 bases). The V and J ends lost 2 bases and 1 base respectively, with 8 bases between them. CDR3 length: 14 amino acids. Germline CDR1 is PRHDT and CDR2 is FYEKMQ (reference sequence). The CDR3 protein is CASSLQGGNYGYTF. In DNA form, the CDR3 reads TGTGCCAGCAGCTTACAGGGTGGTAACTATGGCTACACCTTC. Full variable domain (missing parts from reference TRBV13 and TRBJ1-2): AAGVIQSPRHLIKEKRETATLKCYPIPRHDTVYWYQQGPGQDPQFLISFYEKMQSDKGSIPDRFSAQQFSDYHSELNMSSLELGDSALYFCASSLQGGNYGYTFGSGTRLTVV.

The chain has TRBV4-1 and TRBJ1-6; D call uncertain. Trimming stripped 0 bases from V and 0 bases from J, with 15 bases between. Per the germline V gene, CDR1 is MGHRA and CDR2 is YSYEKL. The CDR3 is made up of 19 amino acids. The CDR3 DNA reads TGCGCCAGCAGCCAAGAAATGGCGCAGAGAGGCTCCTATAATTCACCCCTCCACTTT. Protein sequence: CASSQEMAQRGSYNSPLHF.

The chain carries TRBV7-2 and TRBJ2-7; 8 bases are shared with TRBD1. The junction had 12 bases not matched to a gene; V was cut back by 4 bases and J by 4 bases. The CDR3 contains 16 residues. Germline-derived CDR1 and CDR2 are SGHTA and FQGNSA. The DNA for the CDR3 is TGTGCCAGCAGCTCGACCCCCGGGACAGGTCCTTACGAGCAGTACTTC. Translation gives CASSSTPGTGPYEQYF.

The rearrangement joins TRBV7-9 to TRBJ1-4; D is ambiguous. The germline V and J ends were trimmed by 8 bases and 6 bases, with 7 bases remaining between them. CDR1 is SEHNR, CDR2 FQNEAQ, per germline (reference sequence). The CDR3 covers 11 residues. This CDR3 reads CASPSDEKLFF. The CDR3, as DNA: TGTGCCAGCCCGTCGGATGAAAAACTGTTTTTT.

The V call is TRBV18, the J call TRBJ1-4, with D tentatively TRBD1 (6 bases). Deletions cut 0 bases from V and 8 bases from J, with 13 bases between. CDR3 length: 15 amino acids. The germline CDR1 and CDR2 sequences are KGHSH and LQKENI. DNA for the CDR3: TGTGCCAGCTCACCACCGGGGACAAGCAAGGAAAAACTGTTTTTT. It codes for CASSPPGTSKEKLFF.

The J gene is TRBJ2-5, the V gene TRBV9; D unresolved. Between the trimmed V and J ends, which lost 0 bases and 4 bases, there was a span of 10 bases. Per germline, CDR1 SGDLS and CDR2 YYNGEE. The CDR3 extends over 14 amino acids. The CDR3 protein is CASSVDAERETQYF. The CDR3 bases are TGTGCCAGCAGCGTAGATGCAGAGCGAGAGACCCAGTACTTC.

The chain joins TRBV30 to TRBJ2-5; D is possibly TRBD2 (6 bases). This CDR3 has 12 amino acids. V was cut by 5 bases and J by 1 base, with 8 bases left in between. The germline V gene has CDR1 GTSNPN and CDR2 SVGIG (reference sequence). The CDR3 sequence is CAWGGTQETQYF. As DNA, the CDR3 is TGTGCCTGGGGGGGGACCCAAGAGACCCAGTACTTC.